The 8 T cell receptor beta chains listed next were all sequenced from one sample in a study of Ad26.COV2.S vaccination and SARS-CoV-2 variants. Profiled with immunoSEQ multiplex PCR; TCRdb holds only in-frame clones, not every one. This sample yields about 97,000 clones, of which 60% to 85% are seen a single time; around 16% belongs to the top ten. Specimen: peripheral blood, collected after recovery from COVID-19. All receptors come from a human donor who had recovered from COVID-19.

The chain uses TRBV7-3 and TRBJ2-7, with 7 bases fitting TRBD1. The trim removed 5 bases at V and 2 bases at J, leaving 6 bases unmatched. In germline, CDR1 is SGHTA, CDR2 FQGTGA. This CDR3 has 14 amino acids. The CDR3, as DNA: TGTGCCAGCAGCCCCGGGGACAGAGCCTACGAGCAGTACTTC. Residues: CASSPGDRAYEQYF.

For the CDR3, the DNA is TGTGCCAGCAGCGAGGAGCCTGTGAACCAGCCCCAGCATTTT. Encoded protein: CASSEEPVNQPQHF. This chain joins TRBV9 and TRBJ1-5; D is ambiguous. The CDR3 totals 14 residues. Germline V gene sequence: CDR1 SGDLS, CDR2 YYNGEE. Deletions cut 3 bases from V and 7 bases from J, with 14 bases between.

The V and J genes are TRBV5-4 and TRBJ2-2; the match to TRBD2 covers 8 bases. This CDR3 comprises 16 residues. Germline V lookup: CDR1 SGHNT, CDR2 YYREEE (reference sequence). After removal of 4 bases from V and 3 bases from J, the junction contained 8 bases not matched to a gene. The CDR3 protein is CASSPVTGGDTGELFF. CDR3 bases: TGTGCCAGCAGCCCAGTGACGGGGGGGGACACCGGGGAGCTGTTTTTT.

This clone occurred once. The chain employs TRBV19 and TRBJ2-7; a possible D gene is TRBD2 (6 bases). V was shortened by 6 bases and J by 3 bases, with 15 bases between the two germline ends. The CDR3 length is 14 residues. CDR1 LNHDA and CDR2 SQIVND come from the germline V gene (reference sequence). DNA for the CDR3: TGTGCCAGTAGCCGACGGGGGTTCGACTACGAGCAGTACTTC. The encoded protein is CASSRRGFDYEQYF.

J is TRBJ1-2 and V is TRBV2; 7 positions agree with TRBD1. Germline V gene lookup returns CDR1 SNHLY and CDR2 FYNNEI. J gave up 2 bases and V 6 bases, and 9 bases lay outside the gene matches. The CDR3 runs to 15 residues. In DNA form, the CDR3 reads TGTGCCAGCAGCGACGGACAGGACCTCAACTATGGCTACACCTTC. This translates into CASSDGQDLNYGYTF.

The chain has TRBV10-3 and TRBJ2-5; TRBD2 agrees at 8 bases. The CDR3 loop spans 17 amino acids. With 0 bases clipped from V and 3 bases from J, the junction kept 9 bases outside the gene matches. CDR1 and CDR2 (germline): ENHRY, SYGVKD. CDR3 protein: CAISESGSGGKEETQYF. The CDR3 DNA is TGTGCCATCAGTGAGTCAGGCAGCGGGGGAAAAGAAGAGACCCAGTACTTC.

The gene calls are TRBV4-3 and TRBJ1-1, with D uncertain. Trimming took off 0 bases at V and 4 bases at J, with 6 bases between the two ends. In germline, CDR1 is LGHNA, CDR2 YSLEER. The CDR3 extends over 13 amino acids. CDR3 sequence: CASSQEPGTEAFF. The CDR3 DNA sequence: TGCGCCAGCAGCCAAGAACCCGGCACTGAAGCTTTCTTT.

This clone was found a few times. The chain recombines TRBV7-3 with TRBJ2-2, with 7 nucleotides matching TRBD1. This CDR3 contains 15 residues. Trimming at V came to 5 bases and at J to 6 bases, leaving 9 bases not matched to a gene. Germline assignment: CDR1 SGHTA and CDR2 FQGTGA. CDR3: CASSRVAGGAGELFF. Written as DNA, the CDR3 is TGTGCCAGCAGCCGAGTGGCAGGGGGTGCCGGGGAGCTGTTTTTT.